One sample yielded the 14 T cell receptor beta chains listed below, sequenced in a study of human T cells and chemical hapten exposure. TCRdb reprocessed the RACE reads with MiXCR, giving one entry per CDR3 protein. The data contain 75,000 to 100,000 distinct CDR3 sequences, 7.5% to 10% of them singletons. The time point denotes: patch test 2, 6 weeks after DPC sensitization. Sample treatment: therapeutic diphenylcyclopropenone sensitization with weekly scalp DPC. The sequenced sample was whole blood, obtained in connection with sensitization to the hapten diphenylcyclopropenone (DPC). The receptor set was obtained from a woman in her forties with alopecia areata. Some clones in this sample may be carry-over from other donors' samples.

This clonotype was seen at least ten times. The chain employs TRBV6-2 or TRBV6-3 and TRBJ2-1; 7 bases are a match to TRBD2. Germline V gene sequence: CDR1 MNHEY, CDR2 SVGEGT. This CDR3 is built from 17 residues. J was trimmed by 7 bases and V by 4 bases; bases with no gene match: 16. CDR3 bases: TGTGCCAGCAGTTTCAATCTCGAGGGCGGGAGTAGGAATGAGCAGTTCTTC. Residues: CASSFNLEGGSRNEQFF.

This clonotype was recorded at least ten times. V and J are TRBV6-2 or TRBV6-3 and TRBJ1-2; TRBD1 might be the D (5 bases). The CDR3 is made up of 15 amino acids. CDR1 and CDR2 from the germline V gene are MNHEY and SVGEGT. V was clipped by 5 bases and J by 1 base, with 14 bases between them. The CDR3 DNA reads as TGTGCCAGCAGTCCTATTGGGACGGATAACTATGGCTACACCTTC. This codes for CASSPIGTDNYGYTF.

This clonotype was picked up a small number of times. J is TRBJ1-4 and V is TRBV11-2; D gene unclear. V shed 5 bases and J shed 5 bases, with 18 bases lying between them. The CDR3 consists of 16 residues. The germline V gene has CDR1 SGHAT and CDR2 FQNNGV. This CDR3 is CASSPPGGPENEKLFF. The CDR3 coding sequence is TGTGCCAGCAGCCCACCCGGCGGGCCGGAAAATGAAAAACTGTTTTTT.

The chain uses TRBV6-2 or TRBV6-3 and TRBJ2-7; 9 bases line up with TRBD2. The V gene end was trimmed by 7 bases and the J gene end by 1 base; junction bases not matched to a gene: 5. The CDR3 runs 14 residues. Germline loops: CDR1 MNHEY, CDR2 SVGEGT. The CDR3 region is CASKLAGISYEQYF. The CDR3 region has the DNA TGTGCCAGCAAGCTAGCGGGGATTTCCTACGAGCAGTACTTC.

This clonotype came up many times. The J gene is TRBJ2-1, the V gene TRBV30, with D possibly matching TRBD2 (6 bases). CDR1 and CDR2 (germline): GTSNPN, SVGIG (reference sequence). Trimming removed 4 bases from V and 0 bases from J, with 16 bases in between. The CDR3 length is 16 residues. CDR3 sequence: CAWNLFSGSSYNEQFF. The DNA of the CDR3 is TGTGCCTGGAACCTCTTTAGCGGAAGCTCCTACAATGAGCAGTTCTTC.

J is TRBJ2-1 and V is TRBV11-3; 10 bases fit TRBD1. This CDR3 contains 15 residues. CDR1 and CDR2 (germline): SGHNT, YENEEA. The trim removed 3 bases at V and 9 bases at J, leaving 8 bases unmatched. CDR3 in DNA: TGTGCCAGCAGCTTTGTGACAGGGGGCTATGGTGAGCAGTTCTTC. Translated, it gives CASSFVTGGYGEQFF.

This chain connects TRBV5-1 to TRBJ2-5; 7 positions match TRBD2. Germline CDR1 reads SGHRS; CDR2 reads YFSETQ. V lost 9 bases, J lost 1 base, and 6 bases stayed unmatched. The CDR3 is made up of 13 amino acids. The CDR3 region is CATSAGIQETQYF. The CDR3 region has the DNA TGCGCCACTTCAGCGGGGATCCAAGAGACCCAGTACTTC. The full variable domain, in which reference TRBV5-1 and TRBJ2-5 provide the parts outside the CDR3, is KAGVTQTPRYLIKTRGQQVTLSCSPISGHRSVSWYQQTPGQGLQFLFEYFSETQRNKGNFPGRFSGRQFSNSRSEMNVSTLELGDSALYLCATSAGIQETQYFGPGTRLLVL.

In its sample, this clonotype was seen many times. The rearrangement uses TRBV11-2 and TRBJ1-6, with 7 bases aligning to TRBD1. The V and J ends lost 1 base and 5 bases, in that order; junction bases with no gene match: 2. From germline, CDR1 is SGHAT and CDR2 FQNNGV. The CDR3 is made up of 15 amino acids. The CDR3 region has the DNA TGTGCCAGCAGCTTAGCCGGGACAGATAATTCACCCCTCCACTTT. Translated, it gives CASSLAGTDNSPLHF.

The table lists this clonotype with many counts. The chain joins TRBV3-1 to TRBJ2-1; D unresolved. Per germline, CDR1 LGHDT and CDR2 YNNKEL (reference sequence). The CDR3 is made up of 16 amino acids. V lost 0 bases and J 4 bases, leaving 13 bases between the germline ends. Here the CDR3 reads CASSQDRVGGYNEQFF. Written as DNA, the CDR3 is TGTGCCAGCAGCCAAGATAGAGTGGGCGGATACAATGAGCAGTTCTTC.

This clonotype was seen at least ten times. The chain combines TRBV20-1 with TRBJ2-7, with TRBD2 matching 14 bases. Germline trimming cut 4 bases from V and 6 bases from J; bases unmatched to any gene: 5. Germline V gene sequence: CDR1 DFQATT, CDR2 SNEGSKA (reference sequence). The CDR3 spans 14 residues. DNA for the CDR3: TGCAGTGCTACAGCTGGGACTAGCGGGGGCGAGCAGTACTTC. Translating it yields CSATAGTSGGEQYF.

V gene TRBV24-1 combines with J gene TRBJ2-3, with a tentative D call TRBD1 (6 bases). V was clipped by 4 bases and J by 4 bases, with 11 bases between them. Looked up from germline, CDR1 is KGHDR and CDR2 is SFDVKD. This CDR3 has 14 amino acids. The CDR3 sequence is CATSEPRGPDTQYF. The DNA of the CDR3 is TGTGCCACCAGTGAACCCAGGGGCCCAGATACGCAGTATTTT.

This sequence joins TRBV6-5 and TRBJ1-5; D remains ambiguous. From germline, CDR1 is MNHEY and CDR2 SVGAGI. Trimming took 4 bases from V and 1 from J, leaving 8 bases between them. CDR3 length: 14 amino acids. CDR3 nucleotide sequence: TGTGCCAGCAGTTCTCGGGCGAGCAATCAGCCCCAGCATTTT. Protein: CASSSRASNQPQHF.

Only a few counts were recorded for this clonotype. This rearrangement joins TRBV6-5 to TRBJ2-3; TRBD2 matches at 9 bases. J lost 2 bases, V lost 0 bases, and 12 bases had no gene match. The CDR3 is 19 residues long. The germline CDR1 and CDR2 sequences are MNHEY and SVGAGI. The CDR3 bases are TGTGCCAGCAGTTACTCGATACGGAGCCTAGCGGGAATCACAGATACGCAGTATTTT. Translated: CASSYSIRSLAGITDTQYF.

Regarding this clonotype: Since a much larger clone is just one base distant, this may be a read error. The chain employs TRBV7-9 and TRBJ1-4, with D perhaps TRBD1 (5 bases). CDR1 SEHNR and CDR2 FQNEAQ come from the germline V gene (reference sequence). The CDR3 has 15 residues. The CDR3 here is CVSSLMDTPREKLFF. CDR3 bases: TGTGTCAGCAGCCTAATGGACACCCCTAGGGAAAAACTGTTTTTT.